The count of the clone carrying this T cell receptor (beta chain) is one. Participant ages covered roughly 18 to 90 years across about two dozen US areas. Participants' own reports of clinical history determined their cohort assignment. The sample comes from a study of blood T cell repertoires in COVID-19. Whole-study context: The United States, Italy and Spain were the sources of the acute and convalescent COVID-19 samples. T cells, B-cell-depleted T cells, or PBMCs supplied cDNA or gDNA.

This CDR3 is 15 amino acids long. Germline lookup yields CDR1 KGHDR and CDR2 SFDVKD. V shed 0 bases and J 4 bases; nucleotides not matched to a gene: 1. Sequencing used immunoSEQ multiplex PCR; TCRdb keeps in-frame clones, though not all of them. Among approximately 280,000 clones listed, 86% were seen once. The sequenced sample was PBMCs or T cells enriched from blood (not recorded which). The chain has TRBV24-1 and TRBJ2-3, with 9 bases identical to TRBD2. The receptor's source is a woman aged 18-30 years who had recovered from COVID-19. In DNA form, the CDR3 reads TGTGCCACCAGTGATTTGCGCGGGGGGGCAGATACGCAGTATTTT. It translates to CATSDLRGGADTQYF.